This is a list of T cell receptor beta chains from one sample in a study of a mutant IDH1 vaccine in newly diagnosed glioma. The data were produced by immunoSEQ multiplex PCR, yet TCRdb's version contains in-frame clones alone and is incomplete. The table lists some 71,000 clones, around 84% of them singletons. Their target antigens are unknown. Sequenced material: PBMCs, taken from a glioma patient whose treatment included an IDH1 peptide vaccine. These receptors all stem from a young man with glioma. CDR3s include the opening cysteine and the closing phenylalanine or tryptophan. Each record gives: CDR3 protein, CDR3 DNA, clone size, J gene, V gene, D gene. D genes are given only for firm matches. Rows may omit the clone size; those that give it use once, few, many or a size class.

CASSRDNPYGYSNQPQHF | TGTGCCAGCAGCCGGGACAACCCCTATGGATATAGCAATCAGCCCCAGCATTTT | - | TRBJ1-5 | TRBV28 | -
CASSLTGQGTGVAFF | TGTGCCAGCAGCTTAACCGGACAGGGGACGGGAGTAGCTTTCTTT | few | TRBJ1-1 | TRBV7-3 | TRBD1
CAISWDRESREQYF | TGTGCCATCAGTTGGGACAGGGAATCTCGCGAGCAGTACTTC | - | TRBJ2-7 | TRBV10-3 | TRBD1
CASSLAGDGYTF | TGTGCCAGCAGCTTGGCAGGGGATGGCTACACCTTC | - | TRBJ1-2 | TRBV28 | -
CAWAASDLYEQYF | TGTGCCTGGGCGGCGTCCGACCTCTACGAGCAGTACTTC | - | TRBJ2-7 | TRBV30 | -
CASSSLDTGISYGYTF | TGTGCCAGCAGTTCCCTCGATACCGGGATCAGCTATGGCTACACCTTC | - | TRBJ1-2 | TRBV27 | -
CASRTSVEETYGYTF | TGTGCCAGCAGAACCTCCGTTGAAGAGACCTATGGCTACACCTTC | - | TRBJ1-2 | TRBV28 | -
CASSVGSFGQVYGYTF | TGTGCCAGCAGCGTAGGAAGTTTTGGACAGGTTTATGGCTACACCTTC | - | TRBJ1-2 | TRBV9 | TRBD1
CASTPFLSTDTQYF | TGTGCCAGCACCCCCTTTTTAAGCACAGATACGCAGTATTTT | once | TRBJ2-3 | TRBV9 | -
CASSAPEGKQFF | TGTGCCAGCAGCGCTCCGGAGGGGAAGCAGTTCTTC | once | TRBJ2-1 | TRBV7-8 | -
CAIRGGYSGINTDTQYF | TGTGCCATCAGGGGGGGTTATAGCGGGATCAACACAGATACGCAGTATTTT | - | TRBJ2-3 | TRBV10-3 | TRBD2
CASSSSDRGIHGYTF | TGCGCCAGCAGCTCTTCGGACAGGGGTATACATGGCTACACCTTC | - | TRBJ1-2 | TRBV5-1 | TRBD1
CASSVEGGSDEQYF | TGTGCCAGCAGCGTAGAGGGGGGAAGCGACGAGCAGTACTTC | - | TRBJ2-7 | TRBV9 | -
CASSVGAGGPGQGEQFF | TGTGCCAGCAGCGTAGGAGCGGGAGGGCCGGGTCAGGGTGAGCAGTTCTTC | - | TRBJ2-1 | TRBV9 | TRBD2
CASTVSGQTYSGYTF | TGTGCCAGCACCGTAAGTGGACAGACATACTCAGGGTACACCTTC | - | TRBJ1-2 | TRBV9 | -
CASSSRWDSLDTQYF | TGTGCCAGCAGCTCGAGGTGGGACAGCTTAGATACGCAGTATTTT | - | TRBJ2-3 | TRBV27 | TRBD1
CASSLQTAGSGNTIYF | TGCGCCAGCAGCCTTCAGACGGCGGGAAGCGGAAACACCATATATTTT | few | TRBJ1-3 | TRBV5-1 | -
CASSLNSPGLAGTKNIQYF | TGTGCCAGCAGCTTAAACTCTCCGGGACTAGCGGGGACCAAAAACATTCAGTACTTC | - | TRBJ2-4 | TRBV7-2 | TRBD2
CASSEDRGNTEAFF | TGTGCCAGCAGTGAGGACAGGGGGAACACTGAAGCTTTCTTT | - | TRBJ1-1 | TRBV2 | TRBD1
CASSYSQSEAFF | TGTGCCAGCAGTTACTCCCAATCTGAAGCTTTCTTT | once | TRBJ1-1 | TRBV6-5 | -
CASSWKGRQYF | TGTGCCAGCAGTTGGAAGGGTAGGCAGTACTTC | - | TRBJ2-7 | TRBV27 | -
CASSLKGLASREQYF | TGTGCCAGCAGTTTAAAGGGACTAGCGAGTCGCGAGCAGTACTTC | - | TRBJ2-7 | TRBV28 | TRBD2
CAWNLVNSYNSPLHF | TGTGCCTGGAACCTAGTCAACTCCTATAATTCACCCCTCCACTTT | - | TRBJ1-6 | TRBV30 | -
CASSQIAGVRTDTQYF | TGTGCCAGCAGCCAAATAGCGGGAGTGAGGACAGATACGCAGTATTTT | - | TRBJ2-3 | TRBV14 | TRBD2
CAIRTSEAGELFF | TGTGCCATCAGGACTAGCGAGGCCGGGGAGCTGTTTTTT | - | TRBJ2-2 | TRBV28 | TRBD2
CASRGGYEQYF | TGTGCCAGTAGAGGGGGGTACGAGCAGTACTTC | - | TRBJ2-7 | TRBV19 | -
CASSPSGEETQYF | TGTGCCAGCAGCCCTAGCGGGGAAGAGACCCAGTACTTC | - | TRBJ2-5 | TRBV5-4 | TRBD2